One sample yielded the 21 T cell receptor beta chains listed below, sequenced in a study of cytomegalovirus exposure and HLA in healthy donors. Use of 60 Vbeta and 13 Jbeta primers characterized the PCR. The data were produced by immunoSEQ multiplex PCR, yet TCRdb's version contains in-frame clones alone and is incomplete. The sample consists of approximately 120,000 clones, about 81% of them appearing once. Sequencing was carried out using PBMCs. The origin of the receptors is a woman under 40 in good health and CMV-seronegative.

The CDR3 DNA reads TGTGCCAGCAGCTTGGGAGTTACTGATAATGAAAAACTGTTTTTT. Translated, it gives CASSLGVTDNEKLFF. V and J are TRBV5-5 and TRBJ1-4, with D uncertain. The CDR3 consists of 15 residues. The germline V and J ends were trimmed by 0 bases and 4 bases, with 10 bases remaining between them. The germline V gene encodes CDR1 SGHKS and CDR2 YYEKEE (reference sequence).

This sequence joins TRBV7-9 and TRBJ1-1, with D hard to call. Germline V lookup: CDR1 SEHNR, CDR2 FQNEAQ (reference sequence). With 0 bases removed from V and 11 bases from J, the gap between germline ends came to 13 bases. There are 13 residues in the CDR3. The CDR3 loop is CASSLASTGRAFF. CDR3 sequence (DNA): TGTGCCAGCAGCTTAGCGAGTACGGGAAGGGCTTTCTTT.

The chain recombines TRBV5-1 with TRBJ2-5; 9 bases are shared with TRBD1. This CDR3 region has 15 residues. Germline V gene lookup returns CDR1 SGHRS and CDR2 YFSETQ. With V trimmed by 4 bases and J by 3 bases, 7 bases remained unmatched. CDR3: CASSRLGDREETQYF. The DNA for the CDR3 is TGCGCCAGCAGCCGCTTAGGGGACAGGGAAGAGACCCAGTACTTC.

The chain couples TRBV18 to TRBJ2-1; D possibly corresponds to TRBD2 (6 bases). Germline V gene lookup returns CDR1 KGHSH and CDR2 LQKENI. The CDR3 contains 16 residues. V dropped 0 bases and J dropped 2 bases, with 11 bases sitting between them. In DNA, the CDR3 is TGTGCCAGCTCACCACCGGGCGGGGTGGCCTACAATGAGCAGTTCTTC. It codes for CASSPPGGVAYNEQFF.

The J gene is TRBJ1-1, the V gene TRBV6-5; perhaps TRBD1 as D (6 bases). V lost 0 bases and J 0 bases, leaving 8 bases between the germline ends. Germline V gene lookup returns CDR1 MNHEY and CDR2 SVGAGI. The length of the CDR3 is 15 residues. The CDR3, as DNA: TGTGCCAGCAGTTACTCGACAGGTCTGAACACTGAAGCTTTCTTT. Its protein product is CASSYSTGLNTEAFF.

This chain connects TRBV5-1 to TRBJ2-1, with 9 positions matching TRBD2. The trim removed 1 base at V and 6 bases at J, leaving 11 bases unmatched. Germline CDR1 SGHRS, CDR2 YFSETQ. The CDR3 totals 17 residues. CDR3 protein: CASSLQLSGGPLNEQFF. The CDR3, as DNA: TGCGCCAGCAGCTTGCAACTAAGCGGGGGGCCCCTCAATGAGCAGTTCTTC.

This chain connects TRBV5-6 to TRBJ2-7, with D maybe TRBD2 (7 bases). V dropped 6 bases and J dropped 6 bases, with 16 bases sitting between them. The CDR3 spans 13 residues. CDR1 and CDR2 from the germline V gene are SGHDT and YYEEEE. For the CDR3, the DNA is TGTGCCAGCACCTACGAGGGGGGGACCGAGCAGTACTTC. Its protein is CASTYEGGTEQYF.

The J gene is TRBJ2-3, the V gene TRBV11-3; TRBD1 is a possible D gene (5 bases). From germline, CDR1 is SGHNT and CDR2 YENEEA. CDR3 size: 15 residues. V was trimmed by 1 base and J by 4 bases, leaving 12 bases between them. In nucleotides, the CDR3 is TGTGCCAGCAGCTTAGGAGTCGCAGGGTCAGATACGCAGTATTTT. Protein sequence: CASSLGVAGSDTQYF. The full variable domain, rest sourced from reference TRBV11-3 and TRBJ2-3, is EAGVVQSPRYKIIEKKQPVAFWCNPISGHNTLYWYLQNLGQGPELLIRYENEEAVDDSQLPKDRFSAERLKGVDSTLKIQPAELGDSAVYLCASSLGVAGSDTQYFGPGTRLTVL.

The chain has TRBV9 and TRBJ2-4, with 10 bases lining up with TRBD2. The germline V gene encodes CDR1 SGDLS and CDR2 YYNGEE. Trimming took 4 bases from V and 4 from J; bases not matched to a gene: 8. This CDR3 is built from 16 residues. DNA of the CDR3: TGTGCCAGCAGCCCCAGGACTAGCGGAGGGAAAAACATTCAGTACTTC. It specifies CASSPRTSGGKNIQYF.

The chain has TRBV7-8 and TRBJ2-4; 7 positions match TRBD1. With V trimmed by 1 base and J by 0 bases, 3 bases remained unmatched. This CDR3 has 16 amino acids. CDR1 SGHVS and CDR2 FQNEAQ come from the germline V gene. The CDR3 DNA is TGTGCCAGCAGCTTAGAGGGACAGATAGCCAAAAACATTCAGTACTTC. Its protein is CASSLEGQIAKNIQYF.

This clone was seen a single time. The chain combines TRBV2 with TRBJ2-7; TRBD1 agrees at 11 bases. CDR3 length equals 13 residues. V lost 5 bases, J lost 6 bases, and 3 bases stayed unmatched. Germline loops: CDR1 SNHLY, CDR2 FYNNEI. CDR3 protein: CASSKDRGREQYF. CDR3 DNA sequence: TGTGCCAGCAGTAAGGACAGGGGGCGCGAGCAGTACTTC.

The V and J genes are TRBV6-1 and TRBJ1-5; 8 nucleotides line up with TRBD1. The CDR3 has 14 amino acids. J gave up 3 bases and V 5 bases, and 3 bases lay outside the gene matches. Per the germline V gene, CDR1 is MNHNS and CDR2 is SASEGT. CDR3 region: CASSRTGHNQPQHF. Written as DNA, the CDR3 is TGTGCCAGCAGTAGGACAGGGCACAATCAGCCCCAGCATTTT.

In the case of this clone: The junction differs from germline at one of its ends, possibly a read error. The chain is built from TRBV30 and TRBJ1-1; perhaps TRBD1 as D (5 bases). The length of the CDR3 is 13 residues. Per the germline V gene, CDR1 is GTSNPN and CDR2 is SVGIG (reference sequence). For the CDR3, the DNA is TGTGCCTGGAGTACGGGATGGAGGGACGGGATCCTTTTT. The encoded protein is CAWSTGWRDGILF. The whole variable domain, remainder taken from reference TRBV30 and TRBJ1-1, is SQTIHQWPATLVQPVGSPLSLECTVEGTSNPNLYWYRQAAGRGLQLLFYSVGIGQISSEVPQNLSASRPQDRQFILSSKKLLLSDSGFYLCAWSTGWRDGILFGQGTRLTVV.

J is TRBJ2-1 and V is TRBV5-1; 8 bases are shared with TRBD2. Germline V gene data show CDR1 as SGHRS and CDR2 as YFSETQ. Trimming at V came to 6 bases and at J to 5 bases, leaving 13 bases not matched to a gene. This CDR3 has 16 amino acids. The CDR3 nucleotides are TGCGCCAGCACCCATGGGCTAGCGGGTGTCAACAATGAGCAGTTCTTC. This encodes CASTHGLAGVNNEQFF.

This chain joins TRBV5-1 and TRBJ1-4; 7 bases fit TRBD1. CDR3 length equals 14 residues. V shed 5 bases and J 7 bases; nucleotides not matched to a gene: 8. The germline CDR1 and CDR2 sequences are SGHRS and YFSETQ. For the CDR3, the DNA is TGCGCCAGCAGTCGCAGACAGGGTGCTGAAAAACTGTTTTTT. Protein product: CASSRRQGAEKLFF.

V usage is TRBV19 and J usage is TRBJ1-5, with D perhaps TRBD1 (5 bases). The V end was cut by 1 base, the J end by 6 bases, with 13 bases between. CDR3 length: 15 residues. Looked up from germline, CDR1 is LNHDA and CDR2 is SQIVND (reference sequence). The CDR3 reads CASSIGAGRGQPQHF. The CDR3 bases are TGTGCCAGTAGTATAGGAGCAGGGAGGGGTCAGCCCCAGCATTTT.

CDR3 loop: CASSSGTSGSYEQYF. The CDR3 DNA is TGTGCCAGCAGCTCCGGGACTAGCGGTTCCTACGAGCAGTACTTC. The J gene is TRBJ2-7, the V gene TRBV7-2, with 11 positions matching TRBD2. Per the germline V gene, CDR1 is SGHTA and CDR2 is FQGNSA. This CDR3 is built from 15 residues. The J segment lost 1 base and the V segment lost 4 bases, leaving 3 bases of the junction unmatched.

The genes are TRBV29-1 and TRBJ1-1, with D perhaps matching TRBD1 (5 bases). V shed 6 bases and J shed 4 bases, with 18 bases lying between them. The CDR3 loop spans 14 amino acids. Per germline, CDR1 SQVTM and CDR2 ANQGSEA. The CDR3 DNA is TGCAGCGTGATATCAGGGTACGGGGGCACTGAAGCTTTCTTT. Its translation is CSVISGYGGTEAFF.

V is TRBV18 and J is TRBJ1-5, with TRBD1 matching 9 bases. Germline V CDR1 and CDR2: KGHSH, LQKENI. The length of the CDR3 is 15 residues. The ends lost 6 bases at V and 6 bases at J; junction bases unmatched: 9. The chain's CDR3 is CASSRGTGTGQPQHF. The CDR3 DNA sequence: TGTGCCAGCTCTCGCGGGACAGGGACGGGTCAGCCCCAGCATTTT.

The chain is built from TRBV12-5 and TRBJ1-5; D gene ambiguous. Germline-derived CDR1 and CDR2 are LGHNT and FRNRAP. The V and J ends lost 6 bases and 5 bases respectively, with 8 bases between them. The CDR3 is made up of 12 amino acids. CDR3 loop: CASGLNDQPQHF. CDR3 in DNA: TGTGCTAGTGGCTTAAATGATCAGCCCCAGCATTTT. Full variable domain (outside the CDR3, taken from reference TRBV12-5 and TRBJ1-5): DARVTQTPRHKVTEMGQEVTMRCQPILGHNTVFWYRQTMMQGLELLAYFRNRAPLDDSGMPKDRFSAEMPDATLATLKIQPSEPRDSAVYFCASGLNDQPQHFGDGTRLSIL.

Only a few counts were recorded for this clone. V is TRBV5-1 and J is TRBJ2-7, with a possible D match to TRBD1 (6 bases). V was cut by 0 bases and J by 6 bases, with 10 bases left in between. From germline, CDR1 is SGHRS and CDR2 YFSETQ. The CDR3 runs 13 residues. The CDR3 is CASSLVEGGEQYF. The CDR3 nucleotides are TGCGCCAGCAGCTTGGTGGAAGGGGGCGAGCAGTACTTC.